This T cell receptor beta chain was captured in a study of T cell repertoires in cytomegalovirus infection. Study-wide context: The authors relied on CMV epitopes, both recently identified HLA-C-restricted and well-studied HLA-B-restricted. Both a matching HLA type and CMV infection were indicated by public TCR beta signatures.

The CDR3 totals 15 residues. Germline V lookup: CDR1 SGHVS, CDR2 FNYEAQ. Trimming took 0 bases from V and 10 from J, leaving 16 bases between them. Via MiXCR, TCRdb re-called the reads, giving one row per CDR3 protein. The table shows 40,000 to 60,000 distinct CDR3 sequences, with about 20% occurring only once. Study-level points and caveats: What dominated the ex vivo response were HLA-C-restricted CMV-specific TCR beta clonotypes. Carriage of CMV together with the relevant HLA was identifiable through cumulative public TCR beta family frequency.

As for this clonotype: What it recognizes is unknown.

V gene TRBV7-6 combines with J gene TRBJ2-1, with unresolved D. The clonotype was recovered from a human donor in good health (CMV status not recorded). Some clones in this sample may be carry-over from other donors' samples. The sample here was CD8+ T cells from cultured PBMCs, taken from culture after CMV antigen stimulation. Here the CDR3 DNA reads TGTGCCAGCAGCTTAGCGCAAGGCCAGACGCGAGAGCAGTTCTTC. Residues: CASSLAQGQTREQFF.